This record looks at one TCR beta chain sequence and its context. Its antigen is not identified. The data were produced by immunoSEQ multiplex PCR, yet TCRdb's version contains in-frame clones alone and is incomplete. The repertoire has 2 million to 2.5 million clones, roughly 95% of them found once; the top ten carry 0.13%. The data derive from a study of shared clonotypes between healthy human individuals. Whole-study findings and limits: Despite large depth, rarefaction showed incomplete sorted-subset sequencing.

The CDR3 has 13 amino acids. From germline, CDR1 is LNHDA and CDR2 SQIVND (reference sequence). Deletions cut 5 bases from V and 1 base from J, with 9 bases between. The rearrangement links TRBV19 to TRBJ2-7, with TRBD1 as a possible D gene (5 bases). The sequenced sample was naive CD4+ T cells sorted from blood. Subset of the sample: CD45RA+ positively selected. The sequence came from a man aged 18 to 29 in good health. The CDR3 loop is CASSLPGSYEQYF. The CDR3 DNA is TGTGCCAGTAGTCTGCCAGGGTCCTACGAGCAGTACTTC.